This TCR beta chain was recorded in a study of Tregs in tolerant kidney transplant recipients. Study-wide results and caveats: Validation in larger populations is needed because few patients were studied.

CDR1 is LNHDA, CDR2 SQIVND, per germline (reference sequence). The V segment lost 6 bases and the J segment 9 bases; nucleotides outside the gene matches: 5. The CDR3 length is 12 residues. This clone counts as medium-sized by frequency. Its antigen is as yet unknown. The read stops 3 residues short of the end of the CDR3; the missing end is completed from the germline J gene. Using immunoSEQ multiplex PCR, the repertoire was profiled, and TCRdb retains in-frame clones only, with some absent. This sample's table has 50,000 or so clones. The chain joins TRBV19 to TRBJ2-4; 7 positions agree with TRBD1. The sequencing here drew on CD4+ T cells from blood, taken before the transplant. This clonotype originated in a human donor who received a combined kidney and bone marrow transplant. This CDR3 reads CASSPRDSIQYF. The CDR3 bases that were read are TGTGCCAGTAGCCCCCGGGACAGCATT.